Below, 5 T cell receptor beta chains from the same sample are listed, as sequenced in a study of blood T cell repertoires in COVID-19. Assay: immunoSEQ multiplex PCR; the TCRdb copy retains only in-frame clones and omits some. The data contain roughly 62,000 clones, 80% to 95% of them singletons. The source material was peripheral blood. The receptors come from a human donor in a cohort sampled during active COVID-19.

The genes are TRBV15 and TRBJ2-1, with TRBD2 identical over 9 bases. The CDR3 extends over 15 amino acids. The V gene's germline CDR1 is LNHNV and CDR2 YYDKDF (reference sequence). V was pared by 8 bases and J by 2 bases, with 7 bases of the junction left unmatched. CDR3 nucleotides: TGTGCCACCCTTTTGACTAGCGGAGCCTACAATGAGCAGTTCTTC. Translated: CATLLTSGAYNEQFF.

The rearrangement joins TRBV27 to TRBJ1-1; 9 bases are a match to TRBD1. This CDR3 has 16 residues. Germline assignment: CDR1 MNHEY and CDR2 SMNVEV (reference sequence). Trimming removed 6 bases from V and 6 bases from J; junction bases left unmatched: 14. For the CDR3, the DNA is TGTGCCAGCAGACACCCGTGGGACAGGGCAAACCCTGAAGCTTTCTTT. Its translation: CASRHPWDRANPEAFF.

CDR3 nucleotides: TGTGCCACCAGTGACGGGGGGAGCCGCACAGATACGCAGTATTTT. Encoded protein: CATSDGGSRTDTQYF. This rearrangement joins TRBV24-1 to TRBJ2-3; 7 nucleotides align to TRBD2. Looked up from germline, CDR1 is KGHDR and CDR2 is SFDVKD. The J segment lost 1 base and the V segment lost 4 bases, leaving 4 bases of the junction unmatched. This CDR3 has 15 amino acids.

The gene calls are TRBV6-5 and TRBJ2-7; 8 bases line up with TRBD1. V was clipped by 10 bases and J by 1 base; unmatched bases: 6. The germline V gene has CDR1 MNHEY and CDR2 SVGAGI. The CDR3 consists of 13 residues. The CDR3 DNA reads TGTGCCACGGGACAGGCACCGTCCTACGAGCAGTACTTC. This translates into CATGQAPSYEQYF.

The rearrangement uses TRBV9 and TRBJ2-5, with TRBD2 matching over 10 bases. The CDR3 covers 17 residues. Germline CDR1 is SGDLS and CDR2 is YYNGEE. The trim removed 4 bases at V and 4 bases at J, leaving 13 bases unmatched. CDR3 coding DNA: TGTGCCAGCAGCCCTCCGTCGTACGAGCGGGAGGGAGAGACCCAGTACTTC. Translating it yields CASSPPSYEREGETQYF.